The 21 T cell receptor beta chains presented below share a single source sample, sequenced in a study of T-cell memory formation after mild COVID-19. MiXCR, run by TCRdb on the 5' RACE reads, gives a single entry per CDR3 protein. The sample lists fewer than 300,000 distinct CDR3 sequences, roughly 17% occurring once. Material for sequencing was PBMCs or a T cell subset sorted from them (not recorded which). The receptors were gathered from a man younger than 30 who had mild COVID-19 (a few samples of this study predate the infection). Cell type and time point are not known.

This sequence joins TRBV5-5 and TRBJ1-3; 8 nucleotides line up with TRBD1. The V segment lost 4 bases and the J segment 0 bases; nucleotides outside the gene matches: 15. Germline V gene data show CDR1 as SGHKS and CDR2 as YYEKEE (reference sequence). The CDR3 contains 19 residues. The CDR3 DNA reads as TGTGCCAGCAGCCAGACAGGCGACAGGGGCCCCGGCTCTGGAAACACCATATATTTT. Translating it yields CASSQTGDRGPGSGNTIYF.

This chain uses TRBV10-3 with TRBJ2-7; weak D call: TRBD2 (5 bases). V was shortened by 3 bases and J by 0 bases, with 9 bases between the two germline ends. The CDR3 consists of 14 residues. In germline, CDR1 is ENHRY, CDR2 SYGVKD. The CDR3 nucleotides are TGTGCCATCAGTGATCGCGGGTACTCCTACGAGCAGTACGTC. This sequence encodes CAISDRGYSYEQYV.

This clonotype has more than one count but fewer than ten. The chain uses TRBV20-1 and TRBJ2-1, with 7 bases that match TRBD2. The CDR3 has 15 amino acids. Germline values: CDR1 DFQATT, CDR2 SNEGSKA (reference sequence). J gave up 10 bases and V 2 bases, and 14 bases lay outside the gene matches. CDR3 in amino acids: CSARKPSGIGDEQFF. The DNA of the CDR3 is TGCAGTGCTAGAAAACCTAGCGGTATTGGCGACGAGCAGTTCTTC.

The CDR3 DNA reads TGTGCCAGCAGCGTAGGGTGGGGTGCTGGGGCCAACGTCCTGACTTTC. This sequence encodes CASSVGWGAGANVLTF. The V and J genes are TRBV9 and TRBJ2-6; D unclear. V was cut by 0 bases and J by 2 bases, with 9 bases left in between. This CDR3 spans 16 amino acids. CDR1 is SGDLS and CDR2 is YYNGEE in the germline V gene. Full variable domain (remainder filled in from reference TRBV9 and TRBJ2-6): DSGVTQTPKHLITATGQRVTLRCSPRSGDLSVYWYQQSLDQGLQFLIQYYNGEERAKGNILERFSAQQFPDLHSELNLSSLELGDSALYFCASSVGWGAGANVLTFGAGSRLTVL.

This clonotype has a handful of counts. The rearrangement links TRBV12-3 or TRBV12-4 to TRBJ2-5; TRBD1 agrees at 8 bases. Trimming cost V 6 bases and J 5 bases; bases outside gene matches: 11. The CDR3 covers 15 residues. CDR3 region: CASSQNGQGWETQYF. DNA of the CDR3: TGTGCCAGCAGCCAGAACGGACAGGGCTGGGAGACCCAGTACTTC.

This sequence joins TRBV7-8 and TRBJ2-1; 7 bases are a match to TRBD2. Per the germline V gene, CDR1 is SGHVS and CDR2 is FQNEAQ. After removal of 4 bases from V and 5 bases from J, the junction contained 14 bases not matched to a gene. The CDR3 extends over 17 amino acids. The CDR3 region has the DNA TGTGCCAGCAGCTGGCGGGGAGGGACTCCGTTCAACAATGAGCAGTTCTTC. Its translation: CASSWRGGTPFNNEQFF.

The genes are TRBV23-1 and TRBJ2-7; the D is unclear. TRBV23-1 is classed as an ORF, of uncertain function. The CDR3 is made up of 8 amino acids. Trimming left V 11 bases short and J 7 bases short, with 6 bases between. The CDR3 reads CAFPEQYV. In DNA form, the CDR3 reads TGCGCCTTCCCTGAGCAGTACGTC.

The chain has TRBV6-2 or TRBV6-3 and TRBJ1-2; D uncertain. Germline V gene sequence: CDR1 MNHEY, CDR2 SVGEGT. V shed 2 bases and J shed 2 bases, with 9 bases lying between them. The CDR3 has 14 residues. The CDR3, as DNA: TGTGCCAGCAGTTACACGGGGTTGAACTATGGCTACACCTTC. Translated: CASSYTGLNYGYTF.

This clonotype was recorded only once. The chain couples TRBV3-1 to TRBJ1-5; maybe TRBD1 (5 bases). Trimming left V 2 bases short and J 3 bases short, with 11 bases between. The germline gives CDR1 LGHDT, CDR2 YNNKEL (reference sequence). The CDR3 contains 15 residues. CDR3 sequence reads: CASSQKGIYNQPQHF. The CDR3 coding sequence is TGTGCCAGCAGCCAAAAGGGGATTTACAATCAGCCCCAGCATTTT.

CDR3 DNA: TGCAGTGCCCCAGAGGGGCGGTTGCAAGAGACCCAGTACTTC. This translates into CSAPEGRLQETQYF. The V gene is TRBV20-1, the J gene TRBJ2-5; D is tentatively TRBD1 or TRBD2 (5 bases each). This CDR3 is 14 amino acids long. Trimming shortened V by 6 bases and J by 2 bases, and 16 bases separated the two germline ends. Germline lookup yields CDR1 DFQATT and CDR2 SNEGSKA (reference sequence).

The chain uses TRBV28 and TRBJ2-2; no definite D call. CDR3 size: 14 residues. The germline CDR1 and CDR2 sequences are MDHEN and SYDVKM. Between the trimmed V and J ends, which lost 3 bases and 7 bases, there was a span of 12 bases. The CDR3 loop is CASSLLPGSGELFF. In DNA form, the CDR3 reads TGTGCCAGCAGTTTGCTCCCGGGCAGCGGGGAGCTGTTTTTT.

This CDR3 is CAISESPDGEQFF. Written as DNA, the CDR3 is TGTGCCATCAGTGAGTCGCCAGACGGGGAGCAGTTCTTC. The chain uses TRBV10-3 and TRBJ2-1; D gene uncertain. The CDR3 is 13 residues long. CDR1 is ENHRY and CDR2 is SYGVKD in the germline V gene. Trimming took 0 bases from V and 10 from J, leaving 10 bases between them.

This clonotype appeared many times. The J gene is TRBJ2-3, the V gene TRBV18; possible D gene TRBD2, 6 bases. From germline, CDR1 is KGHSH and CDR2 LQKENI. Trimming shortened V by 0 bases and J by 3 bases, and 10 bases separated the two germline ends. The CDR3 runs to 15 residues. CDR3 sequence reads: CASSPPRGGTDTQYF. In DNA form, the CDR3 reads TGTGCCAGCTCACCACCTAGAGGAGGGACAGATACGCAGTATTTT.

The chain uses TRBV28 and TRBJ2-7; tentative D call: TRBD2 (7 bases). The CDR3 runs 14 residues. V lost 6 bases to trimming and J lost 2 bases, with 14 bases between them. In germline, CDR1 is MDHEN, CDR2 SYDVKM. CDR3 region: CASSAGAGTYEQYV. Here the CDR3 DNA reads TGTGCCAGCAGCGCGGGGGCGGGGACCTACGAGCAGTACGTC.

The rearrangement joins TRBV15 to TRBJ2-7, with TRBD1 as a possible D gene (5 bases). Trimming left V 5 bases short and J 7 bases short, with 18 bases between. This CDR3 has 14 amino acids. CDR1 is LNHNV, CDR2 YYDKDF, per germline (reference sequence). The CDR3 sequence is CATSGSRASGEQYF. The CDR3 DNA reads as TGTGCCACCAGCGGCTCCCGAGCCTCAGGGGAGCAGTACTTC.

The chain carries TRBV7-6 and TRBJ2-5, with TRBD2 matching 8 bases. The CDR3 covers 14 residues. From germline, CDR1 is SGHVS and CDR2 FNYEAQ. Unmatched junction bases numbered 8, after V lost 5 bases and J lost 6 bases. CDR3 in DNA: TGTGCCAGCAGCCCCCTTAGCGGGGTTAAGACCCAGTACTTC. This gives the protein CASSPLSGVKTQYF. Variable domain in full (rest from reference TRBV7-6 and TRBJ2-5): GAGVSQSPRYKVTKRGQDVALRCDPISGHVSLYWYRQALGQGPEFLTYFNYEAQQDKSGLPNDRFSAERPEGSISTLTIQRTEQRDSAMYRCASSPLSGVKTQYFGPGTRLLVL.

The chain is built from TRBV6-2 or TRBV6-3 and TRBJ2-3, with D possibly matching TRBD1 (6 bases). Trimming took off 4 bases at V and 3 bases at J, with 17 bases between the two ends. Germline V lookup: CDR1 MNHEY, CDR2 SVGEGT. The CDR3 runs to 16 residues. This CDR3 reads CASSSDRRYRTDTQYF. CDR3 DNA sequence: TGTGCCAGCAGTTCCGACAGGCGGTATAGGACAGATACGCAGTATTTT.

The chain couples TRBV4-1 to TRBJ1-1; unclear D gene. The CDR3 extends over 18 amino acids. Trimming took off 0 bases at V and 4 bases at J, with 21 bases between the two ends. Per germline, CDR1 MGHRA and CDR2 YSYEKL. CDR3 in amino acids: CASSQESVAAGMTTEAFF. Written as DNA, the CDR3 is TGCGCCAGCAGCCAAGAGTCGGTGGCGGCGGGCATGACCACTGAAGCTTTCTTT.

This clonotype was detected a few times. The V call is TRBV20-1, the J call TRBJ2-3, with D tentatively TRBD2 (5 bases). This CDR3 has 12 amino acids. V lost 5 bases and J 6 bases, leaving 12 bases between the germline ends. Germline CDR1 and CDR2: DFQATT and SNEGSKA (reference sequence). The CDR3, as DNA: TGCAGTGCTCCTCTCGGGAAGGATACGCAGTATTTT. This encodes CSAPLGKDTQYF.

The table lists this clonotype with a few counts. V is TRBV6-6 and J is TRBJ2-5; D may be TRBD2 (5 bases). Germline CDR1 reads MNHNY; CDR2 reads SVGAGI (reference sequence). The CDR3 is made up of 12 amino acids. V lost 6 bases and J lost 1, with 6 bases in between. CDR3 residues: CASRRAQETQYF. In DNA, the CDR3 is TGTGCCAGCAGGAGGGCCCAAGAGACCCAGTACTTC.

This chain uses TRBV24-1 with TRBJ2-3; D is tentatively TRBD1 or TRBD2 (7 bases each). The V end was cut by 6 bases, the J end by 0 bases, with 18 bases between. Germline CDR1 is KGHDR and CDR2 is SFDVKD. The CDR3 contains 17 residues. CDR3 sequence (DNA): TGTGCCACCAGTCAAGGGGGGGCAGGGGGAAGCACAGATACGCAGTATTTT. This sequence encodes CATSQGGAGGSTDTQYF.